This T cell receptor beta chain was documented in a study of blood T cell repertoires in COVID-19 (TCRdb year 2020). Background for the entire study: Samples covering the acute and convalescent phases of COVID-19 were provided by collaborators in the United States, Italy and Spain. A freely available public database, intended as a resource for researchers studying the immune response to SARS-CoV-2, is where the repertoires were released. A de-identified subject ID, COVID-19 status, age in years and sex were almost always included in the sample metadata. Subjects who had been exposed to COVID-19, were actively infected with it, or had recovered from it provided the deeply sampled blood TCRbeta repertoires that made up the dataset. HLA class I and class II types, where available, came from metadata supplied by the sample provider rather than from assay-based typing. Samples were obtained from the ongoing ImmuneRACE study (first 160 participants) and from some 1,200 subjects provided by 6 global collaborators. The material from the prospective study consisted of cDNA or gDNA derived from T cells, B-cell-depleted T cells, or PBMCs. Findings and caveats that apply to the study as a whole: How much clinical and demographic metadata was included differed by source and by participant, and the metadata was provided uncurated.

Participants in the prospective study were enrolled through a virtual design, were aged about 18 to 100 years, and lived in under 25 United States geographic areas. In the prospective study, cohorts were assigned on the basis of participant-reported clinical history obtained from a screening survey and a study questionnaire. Each participant in the prospective study had whole blood, serum and a nasopharyngeal or oropharyngeal swab collected by mobile phlebotomists. Participants in the prospective study had the option to provide additional blood draws and questionnaires over a roughly 2-month period. Blood samples from the prospective study were shipped frozen or at room temperature prior to DNA extraction. TCRbeta CDR3 regions were amplified from genomic DNA using the immunoSEQ Assay, a bias-controlled multiplex PCR. The paper's processing steps were these. The number of nucleated cells in each sample was estimated from the amplification of reference gene primers within the assay. To quantify the absolute abundance of each unique TCRbeta CDR3 rearrangement, sequence reads were collapsed and filtered. Productive Simpson clonality was computed per sample as the square root of Simpson's diversity index over productive rearrangements. TCRdb holds this immuneACCESS table with in-frame rearrangements only. Some clones are missing; in checked studies, unresolved V genes explain under half, and the rest has no known cause. Clone size and the V and J calls come from that table; the DNA yielded D and trimming. The sample yields hundreds of thousands of clones; around 85% were counted once. The ten largest clones take up 9.1% of the sample.

Inclusive of the bounding cysteine and phenylalanine, the CDR3 is 11 residues long. This entry keeps only the CDR3 DNA: 33 bases, framed from base 1. V and J lose 2 bases and 6 bases, and a span of 5 bases separates them. Via the germline V gene (reference sequence), CDR1 is GTSNPN and CDR2 SVGIG. About this clone itself: Its recognized antigen is unknown. Base qualities are not recorded, but no much larger clone differs from it by a single base.

The sequenced sample was PBMCs or T cells enriched from blood (not recorded which). Recombination connected TRBV30 to TRBJ2-1, with the D segment identity uncertain. The receptor was isolated from a woman aged 45 to 65 with acute COVID-19. This receptor has the CDR3 CAWSLFNEQFF. The nucleotides read TGTGCCTGGAGTCTGTTCAATGAGCAGTTCTTC.